This paragraph covers one T cell receptor beta chain sequence. Its antigen is as yet unknown. This entry is derived from a study of T cells after yellow fever vaccination. Study information: Each low-cell-number fraction was prepared by means of SMART-Seq v4 Ultra Low Input.

The CDR3 has 13 residues. V lost 3 bases, J lost 7 bases, and 13 bases lay in between. Germline CDR1 and CDR2: LGHNA and YSLEER. In TCRdb, the 5' RACE reads were re-called with MiXCR into one record per CDR3 protein. The table shows roughly 260,000 distinct CDR3 sequences, with around 13% occurring only once. Study findings and constraints: The secondary T-cell response peaked on day 5, not day 15, but was weaker.

The receptor was isolated from a man aged 30 to 39 who received the YFV17D yellow fever vaccine. The sample here was CD4+ T cells sorted from PBMCs, taken 45 days after the yellow fever booster vaccination. V and J are TRBV4-3 and TRBJ2-7; either TRBD1 or TRBD2 may supply D (5 bases each). CDR3 in DNA: TGCGCCAGCAGCCAGGAACGGGGCCGGGAGCAGTACTTC. Translation gives CASSQERGREQYF.